This T cell receptor beta chain was sequenced in a study of T cell responses to AZD1222 COVID-19 vaccine. Profiled with immunoSEQ multiplex PCR; TCRdb holds only in-frame clones, not every one. The sample lists around 150,000 clones; 94% were seen once. With 1 base removed from V and 9 bases from J, the gap between germline ends came to 10 bases. Germline V gives CDR1 SEHNR, CDR2 FQNEAQ (reference sequence). This CDR3 has 14 amino acids. This receptor was obtained from an adult in good health. Sequences were derived from peripheral blood, sampled on day 0 of AZD1222 vaccination. The genes are TRBV7-9 and TRBJ1-6; D is unclear. CDR3 nucleotide sequence: TGTGCCAGCAGCTTAGTCAATGCGCCTTCACCCCTCCACTTT. Its protein is CASSLVNAPSPLHF.